Each of the 17 T cell receptor beta chains below was sequenced from the same sample in a study of a mutant IDH1 vaccine in newly diagnosed glioma. The time point denotes: week 23, last vaccination. With topical imiquimod, each dose of the vaccine consisted of 300 ug of mutant IDH1 20-mer peptide. Assay: immunoSEQ multiplex PCR; the TCRdb copy retains only in-frame clones and omits some. The sample has approximately 57,000 clones; roughly 77% are singletons. These receptors have no known antigen. This material consisted of PBMCs, taken from a glioma patient whose treatment included an IDH1 peptide vaccine. Source of these receptors: a woman in her forties with glioma. Some clones in this sample may be carry-over from other donors' samples.

The chain carries TRBV19 and TRBJ1-3; 8 bases are a match to TRBD1. CDR1 and CDR2 from the germline V gene are LNHDA and SQIVND (reference sequence). The J segment lost 0 bases and the V segment lost 7 bases, leaving 5 bases of the junction unmatched. CDR3 length equals 15 residues. CDR3 amino acids: CASIPDRGSGNTIYF. The CDR3 region has the DNA TGTGCCAGTATCCCCGACAGGGGCTCTGGAAACACCATATATTTT.

The sample holds a few counts of this clone. The junction differs from germline at one of its ends, possibly a read error. This chain joins TRBV2 and TRBJ1-1, with a possible D match to TRBD1 (5 bases). The CDR3 covers 13 residues. Germline V lookup: CDR1 SNHLY, CDR2 FYNNEI. CDR3 coding DNA: TGTGCCAGCAGGGAAGGGACCTTCAGTGAAGCTTTCTTT. Amino acids: CASREGTFSEAFF.

This chain links TRBV4-3 with TRBJ1-5; D is unresolved. The germline gives CDR1 LGHNA, CDR2 YSLEER. CDR3 length: 14 amino acids. V lost 3 bases and J 0 bases, leaving 6 bases between the germline ends. CDR3 loop: CASSHGNSNQPQHF. Here the CDR3 DNA reads TGCGCCAGCAGCCATGGGAATAGCAATCAGCCCCAGCATTTT.

The chain joins TRBV5-1 to TRBJ1-2; D may be TRBD1 (5 bases). Trimming stripped 4 bases from V and 8 bases from J, with 21 bases between. This CDR3 comprises 15 residues. Germline V gene lookup returns CDR1 SGHRS and CDR2 YFSETQ. The CDR3, as DNA: TGCGCCAGCAGCGGGGAGGGCGACAGTTGGAGGGGCTACACCTTC. Translation gives CASSGEGDSWRGYTF.

The J gene is TRBJ1-4, the V gene TRBV6-1; maybe TRBD1 (5 bases). V lost 8 bases and J 0 bases, leaving 13 bases between the germline ends. This CDR3 comprises 15 residues. In germline, CDR1 is MNHNS, CDR2 SASEGT. The CDR3 spells CASHGTLTTNEKLFF. CDR3 nucleotide sequence: TGTGCCAGCCACGGGACGTTAACAACTAATGAAAAACTGTTTTTT.

The chain is built from TRBV6-5 and TRBJ1-1; 9 bases are a match to TRBD1. Germline values: CDR1 MNHEY, CDR2 SVGAGI. V was pared by 10 bases and J by 5 bases, with 5 bases of the junction left unmatched. This CDR3 has 12 amino acids. CDR3 sequence: CATGQGRTEAFF. The CDR3 DNA reads as TGTGCCACCGGACAGGGGAGGACTGAAGCTTTCTTT.

V usage is TRBV4-2 and J usage is TRBJ2-2; D unclear. This CDR3 comprises 12 residues. The V gene's germline CDR1 is LGHNA and CDR2 YNFKEQ. The ends were cut back, 1 base at V and 8 bases at J, with 5 bases in the middle. This chain's CDR3 is CASSQAPGELFF. CDR3 nucleotides: TGTGCCAGCAGCCAAGCCCCAGGGGAGCTGTTTTTT.

V and J are TRBV7-9 and TRBJ2-7; 7 nucleotides line up with TRBD2. CDR1 is SEHNR and CDR2 is FQNEAQ in the germline V gene (reference sequence). Losses at the gene ends were 4 bases for V and 2 bases for J; bases not matched to a gene: 5. The CDR3 is 14 amino acids. The DNA for the CDR3 is TGTGCCAGCAGCTCTCCCGGACTAGCCTACGAGCAGTACTTC. It yields the protein CASSSPGLAYEQYF.

This chain links TRBV7-2 with TRBJ2-1, with TRBD2 matching 9 bases. V gave up 5 bases and J gave up 4 bases; unmatched junction bases: 6. From germline, CDR1 is SGHTA and CDR2 FQGNSA. The CDR3 loop spans 15 amino acids. In nucleotides, the CDR3 is TGTGCCAGCAGCCGGGGGCTAGCGGGATACAATGAGCAGTTCTTC. Translating it yields CASSRGLAGYNEQFF.

The chain is built from TRBV6-1 and TRBJ2-1, with a possible D match to TRBD1 (5 bases). V lost 6 bases, J lost 6 bases, and 18 bases lay in between. CDR3 length: 15 residues. Germline-derived CDR1 and CDR2 are MNHNS and SASEGT. The DNA for the CDR3 is TGTGCCAGCAGGGTCGACAGTGGAACGGCCAATGAGCAGTTCTTC. It is translated as CASRVDSGTANEQFF.

The gene calls are TRBV9 and TRBJ1-2; 9 bases match TRBD1. This CDR3 has 14 amino acids. V lost 3 bases to trimming and J lost 7 bases; unmatched junction nucleotides: 7. Germline CDR1 and CDR2: SGDLS and YYNGEE. CDR3 nucleotides: TGTGCCAGCAGCGGGACAGGGGAATTAGCTGGCTACACCTTC. It codes for CASSGTGELAGYTF.

The chain employs TRBV19 and TRBJ1-1, with D maybe TRBD1 (5 bases). The CDR3 totals 13 residues. V gave up 3 bases and J gave up 4 bases, with 9 bases separating them. The V gene's germline CDR1 is LNHDA and CDR2 SQIVND (reference sequence). CDR3 nucleotides: TGTGCCAGTAGTATGGGGGGGAGCACTGAAGCTTTCTTT. Translating it yields CASSMGGSTEAFF.

The chain couples TRBV6-5 to TRBJ2-3; tentative D call: TRBD1 (6 bases). The V gene's germline CDR1 is MNHEY and CDR2 SVGAGI. Trimming removed 6 bases from V and 2 bases from J, with 9 bases in between. The CDR3 is 13 residues long. This CDR3 is CASRTGPTDTQYF. CDR3 coding DNA: TGTGCCAGCAGAACAGGGCCCACAGATACGCAGTATTTT.

The V call is TRBV5-1, the J call TRBJ1-1, with 9 nucleotides matching TRBD1. V was clipped by 7 bases and J by 1 base; unmatched bases: 5. The germline V gene encodes CDR1 SGHRS and CDR2 YFSETQ. The CDR3 spans 14 residues. Written as DNA, the CDR3 is TGCGCCAGCTCCCCGGACAGGGGGAACACTGAAGCTTTCTTT. This gives the protein CASSPDRGNTEAFF.

The rearrangement uses TRBV25-1 and TRBJ2-7; D is ambiguous. Trimming removed 5 bases at V and 2 bases at J, with 13 bases between. Germline CDR1 and CDR2: MGHDK and SYGVNS. The CDR3 loop spans 14 amino acids. The CDR3 DNA reads as TGTGCCAGCAGTTTAGACGGAGAAGCCTACGAGCAGTACTTC. This gives the protein CASSLDGEAYEQYF.

The chain's CDR3 is CASSPSISGFGEAFF. For the CDR3, the DNA is TGTGCCAGCTCACCCTCAATAAGCGGGTTCGGTGAAGCTTTCTTT. The gene calls are TRBV18 and TRBJ1-1; D is uncertain. Looked up from germline, CDR1 is KGHSH and CDR2 is LQKENI. The CDR3 consists of 15 residues. V was trimmed by 3 bases and J by 7 bases, leaving 18 bases between them.

This chain uses TRBV25-1 with TRBJ1-6, with TRBD1 as a possible D gene (6 bases). The germline gives CDR1 MGHDK, CDR2 SYGVNS. This CDR3 comprises 13 residues. Trimming pared 5 bases from V and 9 bases from J, leaving 11 bases between. The CDR3 here is CASSRDITSPLHF. The CDR3 DNA is TGTGCCAGCAGTAGGGACATCACTTCACCCCTCCACTTT.